The 23 T cell receptor beta chains in this list originate from one sample, sequenced in a study of cytomegalovirus exposure and HLA in healthy donors. PCR used 60 Vbeta primers and 13 Jbeta primers. The table came from immunoSEQ multiplex PCR; TCRdb's copy has only in-frame clones and leaves some out. The data contain 66,000 or so clones, around 89% of them singletons. Sample: PBMCs. The receptor source for this set is a man between 25 and 39 years old in good health and CMV-seropositive.

V and J are TRBV10-1 and TRBJ2-7, with 11 bases lining up with TRBD2. The J segment lost 4 bases and the V segment lost 7 bases, leaving 6 bases of the junction unmatched. The CDR3 length is 14 residues. Germline CDR1 WNHNN, CDR2 SYGVQD (reference sequence). Here the CDR3 DNA reads TGCGCCAGCACCCCGGGACTAGCGGTATACGAGCAGTACTTC. This codes for CASTPGLAVYEQYF.

V is TRBV28 and J is TRBJ1-2; D uncertain. CDR1 MDHEN and CDR2 SYDVKM come from the germline V gene. The CDR3 length is 11 residues. Trimming shortened V by 5 bases and J by 6 bases, and 7 bases separated the two germline ends. CDR3: CASSDTHGYTF. CDR3 nucleotides: TGTGCCAGCAGTGACACACATGGCTACACCTTC.

The gene calls are TRBV25-1 and TRBJ2-5, with 8 bases matching TRBD2. Germline-derived CDR1 and CDR2 are MGHDK and SYGVNS. This CDR3 contains 14 residues. J gave up 5 bases and V 1 base, and 3 bases lay outside the gene matches. CDR3 amino acids: CASSEFGRAETQYF. The CDR3 nucleotides are TGTGCCAGCAGTGAATTCGGGAGGGCGGAGACCCAGTACTTC.

The rearrangement joins TRBV11-2 to TRBJ2-5, with unresolved D. The J call may be in error: the DNA end matches TRBJ2-7 better. The CDR3 extends over 13 amino acids. Per the germline V gene, CDR1 is SGHAT and CDR2 is FQNNGV. Written as DNA, the CDR3 is TGTGCCAGCAGCTTGGGCAGAACCTACGAGCAGTACTTC. This sequence encodes CASSLGRTYEQYF.

The chain employs TRBV9 and TRBJ1-5; a weak D match, TRBD1 (6 bases). Germline CDR1 reads SGDLS; CDR2 reads YYNGEE. Trimming cost V 0 bases and J 6 bases, with 10 bases left between them. The CDR3 sequence is 14 residues long. CDR3 sequence: CASSVGQDGQPQHF. CDR3 DNA: TGTGCCAGCAGCGTAGGACAGGATGGTCAGCCCCAGCATTTT.

The chain combines TRBV27 with TRBJ2-3; 7 bases line up with TRBD2. J gave up 4 bases and V 1 base, and 5 bases lay outside the gene matches. CDR1 MNHEY and CDR2 SMNVEV come from the germline V gene (reference sequence). The CDR3 contains 15 residues. In DNA form, the CDR3 reads TGTGCCAGCAGTTTATACGGGGGAGGGCCAGATACGCAGTATTTT. This gives the protein CASSLYGGGPDTQYF.

The V call is TRBV9, the J call TRBJ2-1, with D possibly TRBD1 on 5 matching bases. Germline loops: CDR1 SGDLS, CDR2 YYNGEE. This CDR3 region has 13 residues. V gave up 0 bases and J gave up 12 bases, with 13 bases separating them. This chain's CDR3 is CASSVAQGCGQFF. The CDR3 bases are TGTGCCAGCAGCGTAGCGCAGGGTTGTGGGCAGTTCTTC.

The sample holds one count of this clone. V usage is TRBV28 and J usage is TRBJ2-1; 10 nucleotides line up with TRBD2. Germline CDR1 reads MDHEN; CDR2 reads SYDVKM. J lost 1 base, V lost 2 bases, and 5 bases had no gene match. This CDR3 has 17 residues. In DNA, the CDR3 is TGTGCCAGCAGTTTAAGGCTAGCGGGAGATTCCTACAATGAGCAGTTCTTC. It is translated as CASSLRLAGDSYNEQFF.

V gene TRBV19 combines with J gene TRBJ1-2; D unclear. CDR3 length: 13 amino acids. Germline CDR1 and CDR2: LNHDA and SQIVND (reference sequence). Trimming took 3 bases from V and 6 from J, leaving 11 bases between them. CDR3 sequence: CASSIVQADGYTF. CDR3 nucleotides: TGTGCCAGTAGTATCGTCCAGGCCGATGGCTACACCTTC.

The chain uses TRBV15 and TRBJ1-1, with 11 bases that match TRBD1. The CDR3 runs 16 residues. Per the germline V gene, CDR1 is LNHNV and CDR2 is YYDKDF (reference sequence). V was pared by 5 bases and J by 0 bases, with 5 bases of the junction left unmatched. The CDR3 bases are TGTGCCACCAGCCGGGACAGGGGGAACATGAACACTGAAGCTTTCTTT. As protein: CATSRDRGNMNTEAFF.

The chain combines TRBV28 with TRBJ2-7; 7 nucleotides line up with TRBD2. The CDR3 covers 15 residues. Trimming removed 3 bases from V and 4 bases from J; junction bases left unmatched: 9. Germline V lookup: CDR1 MDHEN, CDR2 SYDVKM. The CDR3 loop is CASSFPQGGKYEQYF. The CDR3 nucleotides are TGTGCCAGCAGTTTCCCCCAGGGAGGGAAATACGAGCAGTACTTC. Based on the CDR3 plus reference TRBV28 and TRBJ2-7, the full variable domain is DVKVTQSSRYLVKRTGEKVFLECVQDMDHENMFWYRQDPGLGLRLIYFSYDVKMKEKGDIPEGYSVSREKKERFSLILESASTNQTSMYLCASSFPQGGKYEQYFGPGTRLTVT.

This sequence joins TRBV30 and TRBJ2-1; 8 nucleotides match TRBD1. Germline V gives CDR1 GTSNPN, CDR2 SVGIG (reference sequence). CDR3 length: 13 amino acids. J was trimmed by 4 bases and V by 4 bases; bases with no gene match: 3. This CDR3 is CAWTTGVYNEQFF. The CDR3 nucleotides are TGTGCCTGGACGACAGGGGTGTACAATGAGCAGTTCTTC.

This chain links TRBV2 with TRBJ1-2; 11 bases fit TRBD1. CDR3 size: 13 residues. With 4 bases clipped from V and 8 bases from J, the junction kept 3 bases outside the gene matches. Germline CDR1 is SNHLY and CDR2 is FYNNEI. CDR3 nucleotide sequence: TGTGCCAGCAGTGGGGGACAGGGGGGCGGCTACACCTTC. Its translation is CASSGGQGGGYTF. The full variable domain, rest sourced from reference TRBV2 and TRBJ1-2, is EPEVTQTPSHQVTQMGQEVILRCVPISNHLYFYWYRQILGQKVEFLVSFYNNEISEKSEIFDDQFSVERPDGSNFTLKIRSTKLEDSAMYFCASSGGQGGGYTFGSGTRLTVV.

The CDR3 sequence is CASSLPGQGDRYGYTF. CDR3 nucleotide sequence: TGCGCCAGCAGCTTACCCGGACAGGGAGATCGCTATGGCTACACCTTC. The rearrangement links TRBV5-1 to TRBJ1-2; 8 nucleotides align to TRBD1. J lost 4 bases, V lost 2 bases, and 10 bases had no gene match. CDR1 and CDR2 from the germline V gene are SGHRS and YFSETQ. There are 16 residues in the CDR3.

This rearrangement joins TRBV7-2 to TRBJ2-3; 7 bases agree with TRBD2. Germline-derived CDR1 and CDR2 are SGHTA and FQGNSA. This CDR3 has 17 amino acids. With V trimmed by 5 bases and J by 1 base, 12 bases remained unmatched. CDR3 coding DNA: TGTGCCAGCAGCCCATCCCCGCCGGCGGGAGGCACAGATACGCAGTATTTT. It encodes CASSPSPPAGGTDTQYF.

The chain is built from TRBV6-1 and TRBJ2-1; D ambiguous. This CDR3 contains 16 residues. From germline, CDR1 is MNHNS and CDR2 SASEGT. V lost 1 base, J lost 0 bases, and 10 bases lay in between. The CDR3: CASSEGFKSSYNEQFF. The CDR3 nucleotides are TGTGCCAGCAGTGAAGGGTTCAAGAGCTCCTACAATGAGCAGTTCTTC.

The rearrangement joins TRBV25-1 to TRBJ1-2, with TRBD1 matching over 9 bases. This CDR3 contains 14 residues. Germline loops: CDR1 MGHDK, CDR2 SYGVNS. Trimming cost V 1 base and J 5 bases; bases outside gene matches: 2. CDR3 nucleotides: TGTGCCAGCAGTGAATGGGGACAGGGATATGGCTACACCTTC. Protein sequence: CASSEWGQGYGYTF.

The chain couples TRBV18 to TRBJ2-5; D gene ambiguous. With the DNA end fitting TRBJ2-7 better, the J assignment may be wrong. The CDR3 totals 13 residues. CDR1 and CDR2 from the germline V gene are KGHSH and LQKENI. The DNA of the CDR3 is TGTGCCAGCTCACCGTCGTCGGACTACGAGCAGTACTTC. Protein: CASSPSSDYEQYF.

In DNA, the CDR3 is TGTGCCAGCAGCCAAGAGGGTATAGGGGTGAACACCGGGGAGCTGTTTTTT. It is translated as CASSQEGIGVNTGELFF. The chain links TRBV4-2 to TRBJ2-2; maybe TRBD1 (5 bases). V was pared by 0 bases and J by 1 base, with 12 bases between. Germline V gene lookup returns CDR1 LGHNA and CDR2 YNFKEQ. The CDR3 is 17 residues long.

The rearrangement links TRBV6-5 to TRBJ1-5; a possible D gene is TRBD1 (5 bases). There are 14 residues in the CDR3. The germline CDR1 and CDR2 sequences are MNHEY and SVGAGI. V was trimmed by 5 bases and J by 4 bases, leaving 12 bases between them. CDR3 sequence: CASSTPTDNQPQHF. DNA for the CDR3: TGTGCCAGCAGTACGCCGACAGATAATCAGCCCCAGCATTTT.

V is TRBV7-9 and J is TRBJ2-1, with TRBD1 matching over 8 bases. This CDR3 comprises 15 residues. Looked up from germline, CDR1 is SEHNR and CDR2 is FQNEAQ (reference sequence). V trimming: 6 bases; J trimming: 5 bases; junction bases outside the gene matches: 9. The CDR3 here is CASSPGGAGDNEQFF. For the CDR3, the DNA is TGTGCCAGCAGTCCAGGGGGCGCCGGTGACAATGAGCAGTTCTTC.

The chain employs TRBV12-5 and TRBJ2-1, with 8 bases that match TRBD2. The ends lost 4 bases at V and 9 bases at J; junction bases unmatched: 17. The germline CDR1 and CDR2 sequences are LGHNT and FRNRAP. The CDR3 sequence is 17 residues long. The CDR3 reads CASGSWYNPGRAGEQFF. The CDR3 DNA sequence: TGTGCTAGTGGTTCATGGTACAACCCCGGGAGGGCTGGTGAGCAGTTCTTC.

V usage is TRBV5-1 and J usage is TRBJ2-3, with 8 bases matching TRBD2. The CDR3 runs 15 residues. CDR1 is SGHRS and CDR2 is YFSETQ in the germline V gene. The trim removed 6 bases at V and 3 bases at J, leaving 9 bases unmatched. DNA for the CDR3: TGCGCCAGCACCCGGGGGGGGAGTGAGACAGATACGCAGTATTTT. The encoded protein is CASTRGGSETDTQYF.